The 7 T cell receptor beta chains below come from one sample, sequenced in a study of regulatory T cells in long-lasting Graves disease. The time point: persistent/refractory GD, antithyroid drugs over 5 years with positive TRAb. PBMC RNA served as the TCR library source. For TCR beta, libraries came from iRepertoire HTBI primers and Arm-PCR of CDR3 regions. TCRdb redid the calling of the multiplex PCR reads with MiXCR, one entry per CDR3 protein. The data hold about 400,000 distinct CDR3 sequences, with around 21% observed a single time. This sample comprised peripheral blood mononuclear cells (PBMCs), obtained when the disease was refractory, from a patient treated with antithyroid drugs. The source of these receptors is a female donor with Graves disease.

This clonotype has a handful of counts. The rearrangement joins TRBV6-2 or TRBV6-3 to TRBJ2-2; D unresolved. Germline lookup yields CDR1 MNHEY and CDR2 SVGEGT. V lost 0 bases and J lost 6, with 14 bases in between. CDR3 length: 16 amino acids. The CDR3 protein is CASSYSTNPAPGELFF. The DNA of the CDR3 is TGTGCCAGCAGTTACTCGACCAACCCGGCACCCGGGGAGCTGTTTTTT.

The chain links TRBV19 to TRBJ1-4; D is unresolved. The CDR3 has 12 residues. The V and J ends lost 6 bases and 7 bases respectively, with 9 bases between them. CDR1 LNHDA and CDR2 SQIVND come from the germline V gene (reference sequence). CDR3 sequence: CASSEIAEKLFF. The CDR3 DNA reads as TGTGCCAGTAGCGAAATAGCTGAAAAACTGTTTTTT.

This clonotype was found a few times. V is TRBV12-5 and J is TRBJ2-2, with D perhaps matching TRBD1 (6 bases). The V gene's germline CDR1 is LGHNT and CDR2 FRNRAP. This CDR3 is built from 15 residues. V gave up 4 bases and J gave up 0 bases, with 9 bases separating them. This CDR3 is CASGYRVPNTGELFF. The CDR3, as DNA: TGTGCTAGTGGTTACAGGGTTCCGAACACCGGGGAGCTGTTTTTT.

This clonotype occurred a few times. CDR3 region: CSASPARGLNTEAFF. The DNA of the CDR3 is TGCAGTGCTAGCCCGGCGAGGGGTCTGAACACTGAAGCTTTCTTT. The chain employs TRBV20-1 and TRBJ1-1; D might be TRBD1 (5 bases). The V end lost 3 bases, the J end lost 0 bases, and 14 bases lay between the germline ends. Germline CDR1 is DFQATT and CDR2 is SNEGSKA (reference sequence). The CDR3 spans 15 residues.

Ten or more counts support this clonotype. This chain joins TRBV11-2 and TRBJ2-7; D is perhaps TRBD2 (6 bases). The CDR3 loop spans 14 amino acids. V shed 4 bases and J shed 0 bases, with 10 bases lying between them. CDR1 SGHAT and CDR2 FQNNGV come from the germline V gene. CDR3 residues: CASSSSGFSYEQYF. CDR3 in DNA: TGTGCCAGCAGCTCAAGCGGGTTCTCCTACGAGCAGTACTTC. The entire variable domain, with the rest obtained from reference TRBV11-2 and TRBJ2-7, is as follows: EAGVAQSPRYKIIEKRQSVAFWCNPISGHATLYWYQQILGQGPKLLIQFQNNGVVDDSQLPKDRFSAERLKGVDSTLKIQPAKLEDSAVYLCASSSSGFSYEQYFGPGTRLTVT.

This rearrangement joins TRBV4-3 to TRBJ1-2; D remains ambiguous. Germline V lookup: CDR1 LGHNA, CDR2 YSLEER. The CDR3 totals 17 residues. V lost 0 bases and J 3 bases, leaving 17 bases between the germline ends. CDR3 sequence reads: CASSQDSGEVPYYGYTF. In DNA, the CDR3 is TGCGCCAGCAGCCAAGATTCGGGAGAGGTGCCCTACTATGGCTACACCTTC.

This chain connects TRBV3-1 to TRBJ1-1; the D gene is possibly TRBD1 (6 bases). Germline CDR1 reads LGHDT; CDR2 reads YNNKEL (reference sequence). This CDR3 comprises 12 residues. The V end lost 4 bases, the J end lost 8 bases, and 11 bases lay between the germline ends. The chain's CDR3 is CASSRLGQEAFF. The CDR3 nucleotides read TGTGCCAGCAGCCGGCTAGGACAGGAAGCTTTCTTT.